This T cell receptor beta chain originates from a study of blood T cell repertoires in COVID-19 (dated by TCRdb to the early 2020s). For the wider study: Samples from collaborators originated in the United States, Italy and Spain and spanned both the acute and convalescent phases of COVID-19. Samples came from the ongoing ImmuneRACE study (first 160 participants) plus 1,254 subjects from 6 global collaborators. Subjects who had been exposed to COVID-19, were actively infected with it, or had recovered from it provided the deeply sampled blood TCRbeta repertoires that made up the dataset. Nearly every sample came with metadata listing a de-identified subject ID, COVID-19 status, age in years and sex. Where available, HLA class I and class II types were obtained from metadata supplied by the sample provider rather than from assay-based typing. The repertoires were released in a freely available public database meant as a resource for research on the immune response to SARS-CoV-2. The prospective study material was composed of cDNA or gDNA derived from T cells, B-cell-depleted T cells, or PBMCs.

Inclusive of the bounding cysteine and phenylalanine, the CDR3 is 17 residues long. Only the CDR3 DNA is retained, 51 bases long and in frame from the first base. The germline V gene provides CDR1 SGHDT and CDR2 YYEEEE. The junction shows trimming of 0 bases on V and 4 bases on J, and the gene matches do not reach 7 bases of it. The immunoSEQ Assay, a bias-controlled multiplex PCR, was used to amplify TCRbeta CDR3 regions from genomic DNA. Per the original workflow: Within the assay, amplification of reference gene primers was used to estimate how many nucleated cells each sample contained. To quantify the absolute abundance of each unique TCRbeta CDR3 rearrangement, sequence reads were collapsed and filtered. For each sample, productive Simpson clonality was calculated by taking the square root of Simpson's diversity index across productive rearrangements. As stored in TCRdb, this immuneACCESS dataset retains in-frame rearrangements with V and J assigned. A fraction of the clones does not appear; measured against another copy, unresolved V genes explain less than half of the discrepancy, and the remainder lacks a known reason. Clonal size and the V and J genes are those of that table, whereas D and trimming came from the DNA. Recorded for this sample are 140,000 to 150,000 clones; around 80% of them occurred a single time. 5% of the sample goes to the ten largest clones.

A remark on this clone: The antigen this receptor binds is unknown. Base qualities are not recorded, but no much larger clone differs from it by a single base.

General conclusions and limits of the study: Clinical and demographic metadata were provided uncurated, with the amount varying by source and participant.

Whole blood was collected in K2EDTA tubes by collaborating institutions according to the institutions' own protocols. For TCRbeta analysis, collaborators shipped samples as frozen whole blood, isolated PBMCs, or DNA extracted from either of those sample types. Here the chain combines TRBV5-6 and TRBJ2-2; 9 central nucleotides agree with TRBD2. Specimen: peripheral blood. The source of this sequence is a woman aged 50 to 60 with acute or convalescent COVID-19. The CDR3 protein: CASSLVASGATTGELFF. The sequence in DNA is TGTGCCAGCAGCTTGGTAGCTAGCGGGGCAACCACCGGGGAGCTGTTTTTT.